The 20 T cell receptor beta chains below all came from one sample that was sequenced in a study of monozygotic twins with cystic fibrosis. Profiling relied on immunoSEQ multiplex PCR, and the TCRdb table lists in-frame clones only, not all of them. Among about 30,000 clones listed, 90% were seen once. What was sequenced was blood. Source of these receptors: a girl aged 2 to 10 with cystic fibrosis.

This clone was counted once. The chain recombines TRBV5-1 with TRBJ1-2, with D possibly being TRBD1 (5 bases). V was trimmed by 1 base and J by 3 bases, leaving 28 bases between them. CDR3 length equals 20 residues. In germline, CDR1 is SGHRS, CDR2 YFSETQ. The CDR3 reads CASSLKLGDSWGSRDYGYTF. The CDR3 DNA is TGCGCCAGCAGCTTGAAGTTAGGGGACTCATGGGGGAGCCGCGACTATGGCTACACCTTC.

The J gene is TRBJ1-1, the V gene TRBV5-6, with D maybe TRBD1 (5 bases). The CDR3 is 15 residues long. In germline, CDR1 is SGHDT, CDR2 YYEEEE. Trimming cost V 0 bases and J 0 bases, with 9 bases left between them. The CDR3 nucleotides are TGTGCCAGCAGCTTGGTTAAGGGGATGAACACTGAAGCTTTCTTT. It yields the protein CASSLVKGMNTEAFF.

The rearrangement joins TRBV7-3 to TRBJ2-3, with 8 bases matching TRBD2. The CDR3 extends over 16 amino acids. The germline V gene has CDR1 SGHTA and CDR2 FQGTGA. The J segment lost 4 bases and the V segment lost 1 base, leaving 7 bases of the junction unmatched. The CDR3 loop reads CASSLNARGVPDTQYF. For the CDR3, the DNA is TGTGCCAGCAGCTTAAATGCGCGGGGGGTTCCAGATACGCAGTATTTT. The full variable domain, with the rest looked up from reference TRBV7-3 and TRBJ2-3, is GAGVSQTPSNKVTEKGKYVELRCDPISGHTALYWYRQSLGQGPEFLIYFQGTGAADDSGLPNDRFFAVRPEGSVSTLKIQRTERGDSAVYLCASSLNARGVPDTQYFGPGTRLTVL.

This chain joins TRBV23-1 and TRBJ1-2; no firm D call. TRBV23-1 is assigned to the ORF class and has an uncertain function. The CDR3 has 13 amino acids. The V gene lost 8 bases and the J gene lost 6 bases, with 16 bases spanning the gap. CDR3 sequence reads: CASPPLRVHGYTF. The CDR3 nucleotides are TGCGCCAGCCCCCCCCTTCGGGTACATGGCTACACCTTC.

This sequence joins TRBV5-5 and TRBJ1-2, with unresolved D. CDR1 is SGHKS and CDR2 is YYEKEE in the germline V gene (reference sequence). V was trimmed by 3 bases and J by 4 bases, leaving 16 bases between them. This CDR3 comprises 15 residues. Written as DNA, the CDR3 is TGTGCCAGCAGCTCCCGAGTAGTGGTGGGCTATGGCTACACCTTC. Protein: CASSSRVVVGYGYTF.

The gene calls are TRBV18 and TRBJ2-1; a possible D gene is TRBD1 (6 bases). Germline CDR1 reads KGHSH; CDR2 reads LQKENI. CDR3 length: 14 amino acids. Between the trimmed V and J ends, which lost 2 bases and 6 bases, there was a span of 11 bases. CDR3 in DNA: TGTGCCAGCTCACCAGGACAGTTAGGCAATGAGCAGTTCTTC. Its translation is CASSPGQLGNEQFF.

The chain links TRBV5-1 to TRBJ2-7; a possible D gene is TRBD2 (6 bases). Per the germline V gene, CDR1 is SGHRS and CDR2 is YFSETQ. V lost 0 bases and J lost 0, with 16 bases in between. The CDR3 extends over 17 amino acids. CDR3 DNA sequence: TGCGCCAGCAGCTTGGAGCAACCGGGGGAAAGCTCCTACGAGCAGTACTTC. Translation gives CASSLEQPGESSYEQYF.

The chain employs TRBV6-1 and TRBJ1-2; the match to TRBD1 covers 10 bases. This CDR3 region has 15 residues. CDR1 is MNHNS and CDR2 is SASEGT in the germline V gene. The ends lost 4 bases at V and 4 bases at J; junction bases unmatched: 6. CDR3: CASSVGTGEGYGYTF. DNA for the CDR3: TGTGCCAGCAGTGTGGGGACAGGGGAGGGCTATGGCTACACCTTC.

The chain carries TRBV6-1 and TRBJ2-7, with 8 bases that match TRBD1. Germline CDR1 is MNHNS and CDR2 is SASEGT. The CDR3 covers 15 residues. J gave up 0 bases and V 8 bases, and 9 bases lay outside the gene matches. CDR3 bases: TGTGCCAGCCTCCTTTTTGGGACAGGCTCCTACGAGCAGTACTTC. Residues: CASLLFGTGSYEQYF.

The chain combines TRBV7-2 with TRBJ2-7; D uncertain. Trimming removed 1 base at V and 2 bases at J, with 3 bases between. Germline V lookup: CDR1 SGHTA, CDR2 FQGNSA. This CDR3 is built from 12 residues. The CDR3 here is CASSLGAYEQYF. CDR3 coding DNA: TGTGCCAGCAGCTTAGGTGCCTACGAGCAGTACTTC.

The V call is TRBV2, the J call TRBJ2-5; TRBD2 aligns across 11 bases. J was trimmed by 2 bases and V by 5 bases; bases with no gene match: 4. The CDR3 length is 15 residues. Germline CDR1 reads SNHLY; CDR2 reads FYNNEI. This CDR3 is CASSFSGGGQETQYF. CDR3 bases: TGTGCCAGCAGTTTTAGCGGGGGGGGTCAAGAGACCCAGTACTTC.

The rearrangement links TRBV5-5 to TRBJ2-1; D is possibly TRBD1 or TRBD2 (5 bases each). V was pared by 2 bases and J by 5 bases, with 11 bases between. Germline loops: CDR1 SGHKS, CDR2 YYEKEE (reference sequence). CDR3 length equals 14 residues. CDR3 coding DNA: TGTGCCAGCAGCTTTTGGGACGTCCACAATGAGCAGTTCTTC. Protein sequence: CASSFWDVHNEQFF.

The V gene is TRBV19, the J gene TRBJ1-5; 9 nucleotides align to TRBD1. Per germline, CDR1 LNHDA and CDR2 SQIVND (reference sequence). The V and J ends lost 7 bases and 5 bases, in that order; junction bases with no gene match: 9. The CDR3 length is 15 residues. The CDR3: CASKGDRVEDQPQHF. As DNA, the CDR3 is TGTGCCAGTAAGGGGGACAGGGTGGAGGATCAGCCCCAGCATTTT.

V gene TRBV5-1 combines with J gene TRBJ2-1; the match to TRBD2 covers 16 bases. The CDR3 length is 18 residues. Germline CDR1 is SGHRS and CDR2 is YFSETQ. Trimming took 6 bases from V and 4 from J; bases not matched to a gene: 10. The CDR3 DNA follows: TGCGCCAGCACCTCCGGGACTAGCGGGGGGGCTAGATACAATGAGCAGTTCTTC. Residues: CASTSGTSGGARYNEQFF.

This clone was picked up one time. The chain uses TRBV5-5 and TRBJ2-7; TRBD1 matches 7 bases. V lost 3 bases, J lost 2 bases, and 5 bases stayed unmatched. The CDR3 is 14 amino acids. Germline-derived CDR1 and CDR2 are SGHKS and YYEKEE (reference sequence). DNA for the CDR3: TGTGCCAGCAGCTGGACAGGTTCTACCTACGAGCAGTACTTC. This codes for CASSWTGSTYEQYF.

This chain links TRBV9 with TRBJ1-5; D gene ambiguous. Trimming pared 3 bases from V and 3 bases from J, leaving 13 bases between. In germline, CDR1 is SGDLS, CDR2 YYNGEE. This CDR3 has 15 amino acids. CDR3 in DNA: TGTGCCAGCAGCGCTACTGTTGAGTTCAATCAGCCCCAGCATTTT. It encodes CASSATVEFNQPQHF. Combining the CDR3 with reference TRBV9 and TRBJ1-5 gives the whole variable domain DSGVTQTPKHLITATGQRVTLRCSPRSGDLSVYWYQQSLDQGLQFLIQYYNGEERAKGNILERFSAQQFPDLHSELNLSSLELGDSALYFCASSATVEFNQPQHFGDGTRLSIL.

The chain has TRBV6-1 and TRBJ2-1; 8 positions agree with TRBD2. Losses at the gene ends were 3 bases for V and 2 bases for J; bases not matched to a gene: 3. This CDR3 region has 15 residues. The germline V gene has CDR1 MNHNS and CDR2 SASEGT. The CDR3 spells CASSEDGGAYNEQFF. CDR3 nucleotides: TGTGCCAGCAGTGAGGACGGGGGGGCCTACAATGAGCAGTTCTTC.

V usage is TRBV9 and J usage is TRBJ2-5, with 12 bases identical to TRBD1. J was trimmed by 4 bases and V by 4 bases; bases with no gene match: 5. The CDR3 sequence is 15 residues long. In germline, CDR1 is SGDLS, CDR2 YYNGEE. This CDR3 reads CASSPGQGATETQYF. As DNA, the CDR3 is TGTGCCAGCAGCCCGGGACAGGGGGCAACAGAGACCCAGTACTTC.

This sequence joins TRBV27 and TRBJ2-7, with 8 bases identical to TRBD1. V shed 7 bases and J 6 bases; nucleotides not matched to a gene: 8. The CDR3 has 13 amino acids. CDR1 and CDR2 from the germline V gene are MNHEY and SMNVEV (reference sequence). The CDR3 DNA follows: TGTGCCAGCACCTCGACAGGGGCTGGCGAGCAGTACTTC. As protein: CASTSTGAGEQYF.

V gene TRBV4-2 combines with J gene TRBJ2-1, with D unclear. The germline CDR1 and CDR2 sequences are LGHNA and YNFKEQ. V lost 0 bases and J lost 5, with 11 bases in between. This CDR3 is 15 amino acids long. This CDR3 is CASSQDLGTNNEQFF. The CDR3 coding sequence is TGTGCCAGCAGCCAAGATTTGGGCACCAACAATGAGCAGTTCTTC.